This TCR beta chain was sequenced in a study of blood T cell repertoires in COVID-19. Profiled with immunoSEQ multiplex PCR; TCRdb holds only in-frame clones, not every one. The profile shows around 340,000 clones, 70% to 90% of them singletons. CDR1 and CDR2 (germline): LGHDT, YNNKEL (reference sequence). The CDR3 has 14 amino acids. V lost 11 bases, J lost 6 bases, and 19 bases lay in between. The V call is TRBV3-1 (or the pseudogene TRBV3-2), the J call TRBJ1-4; D gene uncertain. The receptor was derived from a woman aged 55-69 years with COVID-19, enrolled during active disease. Sequenced material: peripheral blood. The CDR3 here is CARWWARGYEKLFF. CDR3 DNA: TGTGCCCGCTGGTGGGCCCGGGGTTATGAAAAACTGTTTTTT.